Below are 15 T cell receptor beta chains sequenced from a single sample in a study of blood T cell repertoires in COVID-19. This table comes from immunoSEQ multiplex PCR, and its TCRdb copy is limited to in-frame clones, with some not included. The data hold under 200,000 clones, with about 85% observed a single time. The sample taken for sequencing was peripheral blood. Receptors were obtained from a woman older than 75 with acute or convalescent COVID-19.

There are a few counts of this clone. This CDR3 is CASSPRTSGNHEQFF. In DNA, the CDR3 is TGCGCCAGCAGCCCCAGGACTAGCGGGAATCATGAGCAGTTCTTC. This chain joins TRBV5-1 and TRBJ2-1, with TRBD2 matching 12 bases. The J segment lost 8 bases and the V segment lost 4 bases, leaving 7 bases of the junction unmatched. The CDR3 covers 15 residues. Per the germline V gene, CDR1 is SGHRS and CDR2 is YFSETQ.

The CDR3 loop reads CASSFEGDYGYTF. The CDR3 DNA is TGCGCCAGCAGCTTTGAGGGCGACTATGGCTACACCTTC. The rearrangement uses TRBV5-1 and TRBJ1-2; D is uncertain. The CDR3 loop spans 13 amino acids. V was shortened by 2 bases and J by 3 bases, with 8 bases between the two germline ends. CDR1 is SGHRS, CDR2 YFSETQ, per germline.

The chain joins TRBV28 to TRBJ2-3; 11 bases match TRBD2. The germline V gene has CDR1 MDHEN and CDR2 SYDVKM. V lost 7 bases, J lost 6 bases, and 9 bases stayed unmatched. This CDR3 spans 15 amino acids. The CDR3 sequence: CASIFSGRAGDTQYF. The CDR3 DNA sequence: TGTGCCAGCATCTTTAGCGGGAGGGCCGGTGATACGCAGTATTTT.

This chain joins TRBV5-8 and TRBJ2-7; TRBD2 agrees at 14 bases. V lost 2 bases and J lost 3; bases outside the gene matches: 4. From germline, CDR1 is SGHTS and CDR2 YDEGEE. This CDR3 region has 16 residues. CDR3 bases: TGTGCCAGCAGCTTCGGGACTAGCGGGAGCATCTACGAGCAGTACTTC. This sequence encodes CASSFGTSGSIYEQYF.

Written as DNA, the CDR3 is TGTGCCACCAGTGATCCAGACAGGGGGGAGTATGGCTACACCTTC. Protein: CATSDPDRGEYGYTF. The V gene is TRBV24-1, the J gene TRBJ1-2, with 9 nucleotides matching TRBD1. Germline-derived CDR1 and CDR2 are KGHDR and SFDVKD. Trimming took 3 bases from V and 5 from J; bases not matched to a gene: 6. CDR3 length equals 15 residues.

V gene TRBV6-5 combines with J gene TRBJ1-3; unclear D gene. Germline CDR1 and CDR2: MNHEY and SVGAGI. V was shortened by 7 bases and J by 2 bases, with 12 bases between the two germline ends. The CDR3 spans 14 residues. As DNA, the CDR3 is TGTGCCAGCACCCCAAGCGGGCCTGGAAACACCATATATTTT. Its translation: CASTPSGPGNTIYF.

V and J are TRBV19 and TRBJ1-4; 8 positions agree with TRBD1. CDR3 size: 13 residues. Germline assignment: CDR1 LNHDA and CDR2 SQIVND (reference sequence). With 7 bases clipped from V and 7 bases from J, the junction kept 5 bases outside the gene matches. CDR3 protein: CASTADRAEKLFF. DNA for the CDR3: TGTGCCAGTACCGCGGACAGGGCTGAAAAACTGTTTTTT.

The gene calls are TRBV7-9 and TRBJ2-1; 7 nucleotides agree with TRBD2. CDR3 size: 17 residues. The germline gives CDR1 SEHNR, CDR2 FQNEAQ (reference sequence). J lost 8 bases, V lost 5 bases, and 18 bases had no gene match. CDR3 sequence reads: CASSRQRDYRREHEQFF. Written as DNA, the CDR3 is TGTGCCAGCAGCCGGCAACGGGACTATAGGAGGGAGCATGAGCAGTTCTTC. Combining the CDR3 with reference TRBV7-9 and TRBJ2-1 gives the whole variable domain DTGVSQNPRHKITKRGQNVTFRCDPISEHNRLYWYRQTLGQGPEFLTYFQNEAQLEKSRLLSDRFSAERPKGSFSTLEIQRTEQGDSAMYLCASSRQRDYRREHEQFFGPGTRLTVL.

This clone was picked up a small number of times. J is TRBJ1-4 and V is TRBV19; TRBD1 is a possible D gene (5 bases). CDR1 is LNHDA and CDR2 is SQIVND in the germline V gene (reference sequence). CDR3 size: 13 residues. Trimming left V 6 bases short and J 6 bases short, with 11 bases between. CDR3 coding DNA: TGTGCCAGTAGCCCCTGGGGGGATGAAAAACTGTTTTTT. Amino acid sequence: CASSPWGDEKLFF.

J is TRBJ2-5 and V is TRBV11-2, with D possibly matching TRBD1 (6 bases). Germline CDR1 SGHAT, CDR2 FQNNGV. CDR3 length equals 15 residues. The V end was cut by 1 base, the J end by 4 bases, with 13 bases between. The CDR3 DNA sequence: TGTGCCAGCAGCTTAGTTATCAGGGGTACAGAGACCCAGTACTTC. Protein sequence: CASSLVIRGTETQYF.

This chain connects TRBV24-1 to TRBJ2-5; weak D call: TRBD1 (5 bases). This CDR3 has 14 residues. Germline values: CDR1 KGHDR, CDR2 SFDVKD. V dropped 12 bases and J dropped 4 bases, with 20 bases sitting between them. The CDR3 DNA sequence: TGTGCCGTTCGGATACAGGTTGAATTAGAGACCCAGTACTTC. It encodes CAVRIQVELETQYF.

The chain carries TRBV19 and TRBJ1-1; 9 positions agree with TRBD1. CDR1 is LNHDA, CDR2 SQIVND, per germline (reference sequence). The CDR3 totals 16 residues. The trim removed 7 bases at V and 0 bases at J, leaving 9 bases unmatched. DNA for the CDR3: TGTGCCAGTACCCCGGGACAGGGTCTGATGAACACTGAAGCTTTCTTT. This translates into CASTPGQGLMNTEAFF.

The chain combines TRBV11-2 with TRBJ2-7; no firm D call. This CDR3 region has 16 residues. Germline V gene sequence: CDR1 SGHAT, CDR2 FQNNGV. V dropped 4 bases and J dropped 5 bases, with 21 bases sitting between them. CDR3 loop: CASSSDRLQIVHEQYF. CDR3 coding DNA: TGTGCCAGCAGCTCCGATCGGCTACAGATCGTCCACGAGCAGTACTTC.

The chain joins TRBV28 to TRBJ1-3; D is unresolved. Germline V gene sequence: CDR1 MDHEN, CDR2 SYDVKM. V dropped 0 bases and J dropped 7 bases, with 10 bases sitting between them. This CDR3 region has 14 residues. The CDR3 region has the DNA TGTGCCAGCAGTTTATGGGGTTCTAGGAACACCATATATTTT. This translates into CASSLWGSRNTIYF.

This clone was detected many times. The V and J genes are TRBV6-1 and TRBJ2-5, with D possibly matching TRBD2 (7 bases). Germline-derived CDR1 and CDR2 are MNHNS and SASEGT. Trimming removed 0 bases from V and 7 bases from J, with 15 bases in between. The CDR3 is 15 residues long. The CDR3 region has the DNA TGTGCCAGCAGTGAAGCTGACACTAGGGGGGGGACCCAGTACTTC. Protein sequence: CASSEADTRGGTQYF.